A single sample gave rise to the 13 T cell receptor beta chains below, sequenced in a study of shared clonotypes between healthy human individuals. Profiling relied on immunoSEQ multiplex PCR, and the TCRdb table lists in-frame clones only, not all of them. The sample gives about 660,000 clones, 74% of which show up once; approximately 1.8% is in the top ten. The sequencing input was memory CD4+ T cells sorted from blood. The subset here: CD45RA-negative fraction. Source of these receptors: a woman aged 25-40 years in good health.

The chain has TRBV15 and TRBJ2-3; possibly TRBD2 for D (6 bases). Germline V CDR1 and CDR2: LNHNV, YYDKDF (reference sequence). The CDR3 length is 15 residues. With 5 bases removed from V and 0 bases from J, the gap between germline ends came to 12 bases. This CDR3 reads CATSEAGLSTDTQYF. Written as DNA, the CDR3 is TGTGCCACCAGCGAAGCGGGTCTTAGCACAGATACGCAGTATTTT.

This chain uses TRBV5-4 with TRBJ1-1; unclear D gene. Germline V gene data show CDR1 as SGHNT and CDR2 as YYREEE (reference sequence). Trimming removed 0 bases from V and 7 bases from J, with 10 bases in between. The CDR3 loop spans 13 amino acids. The CDR3 loop is CASSLELENEAFF. The CDR3 DNA is TGTGCCAGCAGCTTGGAGTTAGAGAATGAAGCTTTCTTT.

The chain combines TRBV7-3 with TRBJ2-7, with D possibly TRBD2 on 5 matching bases. Germline lookup yields CDR1 SGHTA and CDR2 FQGTGA. The CDR3 consists of 13 residues. The V end lost 5 bases, the J end lost 3 bases, and 11 bases lay between the germline ends. CDR3 protein: CASSIQTSYEQYF. As DNA, the CDR3 is TGTGCCAGCAGCATCCAAACTAGCTACGAGCAGTACTTC.

By share of the sample, this clone is medium-sized. The sample carries other DNA sequences with the same CDR3. The rearrangement joins TRBV7-8 to TRBJ2-1; D is perhaps TRBD2 (6 bases). The V gene's germline CDR1 is SGHVS and CDR2 FQNEAQ. Trimming stripped 4 bases from V and 4 bases from J, with 11 bases between. This CDR3 spans 14 amino acids. CDR3 bases: TGTGCCAGCAGCTCCCGGGACTCTTACAATGAGCAGTTCTTC. Translated: CASSSRDSYNEQFF.

This clone was seen a handful of times. The rearrangement joins TRBV28 to TRBJ2-6, with 7 nucleotides matching TRBD2. The CDR3 sequence is 17 residues long. V shed 6 bases, J shed 0 bases, and the junction held 8 bases outside the gene matches. CDR1 and CDR2 from the germline V gene are MDHEN and SYDVKM. CDR3 nucleotide sequence: TGTGCCAGCAGCCCCCGGGGGGTCTCCTCTGGGGCCAACGTCCTGACTTTC. Residues: CASSPRGVSSGANVLTF. Full variable domain (remainder filled in from reference TRBV28 and TRBJ2-6): DVKVTQSSRYLVKRTGEKVFLECVQDMDHENMFWYRQDPGLGLRLIYFSYDVKMKEKGDIPEGYSVSREKKERFSLILESASTNQTSMYLCASSPRGVSSGANVLTFGAGSRLTVL.

This clone was recorded a few times. Other nucleotide sequences from this sample produce the same CDR3. V gene TRBV2 combines with J gene TRBJ1-5; 8 bases match TRBD1. J lost 2 bases, V lost 6 bases, and 3 bases had no gene match. The CDR3 totals 14 residues. CDR1 is SNHLY and CDR2 is FYNNEI in the germline V gene. The CDR3 nucleotides read TGTGCCAGCAGCGGGACAGGCGGCAATCAGCCCCAGCATTTT. This encodes CASSGTGGNQPQHF.

The chain couples TRBV18 to TRBJ2-7; the D call may be TRBD1 or TRBD2 (5 bases each). The CDR3 extends over 15 amino acids. Germline V gives CDR1 KGHSH, CDR2 LQKENI. V lost 5 bases and J 2 bases, leaving 16 bases between the germline ends. This CDR3 reads CASSSSPGTAYEQYF. The CDR3 nucleotides read TGTGCCAGCTCATCCTCGCCGGGGACGGCCTACGAGCAGTACTTC.

The chain uses TRBV30 and TRBJ2-7; 7 positions match TRBD1. CDR1 is GTSNPN and CDR2 is SVGIG in the germline V gene (reference sequence). The CDR3 loop spans 13 amino acids. V gave up 5 bases and J gave up 2 bases; unmatched junction bases: 6. The CDR3, as DNA: TGTGCCTGGCGGACAGGCCCGGCCTACGAGCAGTACTTC. This translates into CAWRTGPAYEQYF.

The chain joins TRBV7-2 to TRBJ2-7; no reliable D call. Germline CDR1 SGHTA, CDR2 FQGNSA. The CDR3 is 12 residues long. V gave up 2 bases and J gave up 7 bases, with 9 bases separating them. CDR3: CASSLYTREQYF. DNA of the CDR3: TGTGCCAGCAGCTTATACACCCGGGAGCAGTACTTC.

This clone has a count of ten or more. The V and J genes are TRBV2 and TRBJ1-5, with 7 bases matching TRBD1. V shed 6 bases and J 9 bases; nucleotides not matched to a gene: 8. The CDR3 spans 13 residues. Germline V gene lookup returns CDR1 SNHLY and CDR2 FYNNEI. The chain's CDR3 is CASREGAQRPQHF. In DNA, the CDR3 is TGTGCCAGCAGGGAGGGGGCGCAACGGCCCCAGCATTTT. Filled out from reference TRBV2 and TRBJ1-5, the complete variable domain reads EPEVTQTPSHQVTQMGQEVILRCVPISNHLYFYWYRQILGQKVEFLVSFYNNEISEKSEIFDDQFSVERPDGSNFTLKIRSTKLEDSAMYFCASREGAQRPQHFGDGTRLSIL.

There are a few counts of this clone. V and J are TRBV28 and TRBJ2-1; 8 positions match TRBD2. Germline trimming cut 7 bases from V and 8 bases from J; bases unmatched to any gene: 7. Germline V gene data show CDR1 as MDHEN and CDR2 as SYDVKM. CDR3 length equals 13 residues. The CDR3 here is CASTGLVVHEQFF. For the CDR3, the DNA is TGTGCCAGCACGGGACTAGTTGTCCATGAGCAGTTCTTC.

V and J are TRBV29-1 and TRBJ2-5; a possible D gene is TRBD2 (5 bases). CDR3 length equals 13 residues. Germline lookup yields CDR1 SQVTM and CDR2 ANQGSEA. V lost 7 bases to trimming and J lost 5 bases, with 17 bases between them. CDR3 DNA: TGCAGCGCTCCGGTTGAGGACTCGGAGACCCAGTACTTC. Protein: CSAPVEDSETQYF.

The chain uses TRBV7-9 and TRBJ1-1; unclear D gene. V lost 1 base to trimming and J lost 6 bases, with 9 bases between them. From germline, CDR1 is SEHNR and CDR2 FQNEAQ (reference sequence). This CDR3 comprises 13 residues. The DNA of the CDR3 is TGTGCCAGCAGCTTAGGAGGGCGTTCTGAAGCTTTCTTT. It specifies CASSLGGRSEAFF.